A selection of T cell receptor beta chains follows, all from one sample in a study of CD8 T cells in ankylosing spondylitis. TCRdb ran MiXCR on the 5' RACE reads and lists one entry per CDR3 protein. The sample lists 200,000 to 250,000 distinct CDR3 sequences; about a sixth were seen once. Sequencing input: blood, either unsorted or a sorted T cell fraction (not recorded which). Receptors were obtained from a male donor with ankylosing spondylitis. Each CDR3 is given with its conserved first and last residue. Fields, in order: J gene, clone size, V gene, D gene, CDR3 length, CDR3 protein, CDR3 DNA. The D gene is left open where the match is weak. Not all rows give a size; the values are once, few, many and, for expanded clones, a class.

TRBJ1-3 | NA | TRBV7-9 | NA | 13 | CASSHGAGNTIYF | TGTGCCAGCAGCCATGGGGCCGGAAACACCATATATTTT
TRBJ2-2 | many | TRBV12-3/TRBV12-4 | TRBD1 | 16 | CASSQQGGGFTGELFF | TGTGCCAGCAGTCAACAGGGGGGCGGGTTCACCGGGGAGCTGTTTTTT
TRBJ2-5 | NA | TRBV11-3 | NA | 15 | CASSFPPPFGETQYF | TGTGCCAGCAGCTTCCCACCTCCGTTTGGGGAGACCCAGTACTTC
TRBJ2-1 | few | TRBV10-2 | NA | 13 | CASNEEGGGMMFF | TGCGCCAGCAACGAGGAGGGTGGGGGGATGATGTTCTTC
TRBJ2-2 | few | TRBV2 | NA | 17 | CASSAEPGPGPTGELFF | TGTGCCAGCAGTGCTGAGCCTGGCCCGGGGCCAACCGGGGAGCTGTTTTTT
TRBJ2-3 | NA | TRBV27 | TRBD2 | 19 | CASSSSGTSESVSTDTQYF | TGTGCCAGCAGTTCCTCCGGGACTAGCGAATCCGTTAGCACAGATACGCAGTATTTT
TRBJ1-5 | many | TRBV20-1 | NA | 12 | CSAWDRDQPQHF | TGCAGTGCTTGGGACCGCGATCAGCCCCAGCATTTT
TRBJ2-3 | few | TRBV4-2 | NA | 18 | CASSQDLSSVPSTDTQYF | TGTGCCAGCAGCCAAGATTTGTCTAGCGTACCTAGCACAGATACGCAGTATTTT
TRBJ2-7 | NA | TRBV5-1 | TRBD2 | 15 | CASTPAGGSLYEQYF | TGCGCCAGCACCCCGGCGGGAGGCTCCCTCTACGAGCAGTACTTC
TRBJ2-2 | few | TRBV12-3/TRBV12-4 | TRBD2 | 15 | CASSFHGGGTGELFF | TGTGCCAGCAGTTTCCACGGGGGAGGGACCGGGGAGCTGTTTTTT
TRBJ2-7 | NA | TRBV11-2 | NA | 11 | CASSSSGEQYF | TGTGCCAGCAGTTCCTCCGGGGAGCAGTACTTC
TRBJ2-7 | many | TRBV7-9 | NA | 12 | CASSAIDSEQYF | TGTGCCAGCAGCGCTATAGATAGCGAGCAGTACTTC
TRBJ2-1 | NA | TRBV11-2 | TRBD1 | 17 | CASSLGKTGTFGNEQFF | TGTGCCAGCAGCTTAGGTAAGACAGGGACCTTCGGCAATGAGCAGTTCTTC
TRBJ1-1 | few | TRBV11-2 | NA | 13 | CASSTGGQTEAFF | TGTGCCAGCAGCACTGGGGGTCAAACTGAAGCTTTCTTT
TRBJ2-5 | few | TRBV30 | NA | 12 | CAWSVLQETQYF | TGTGCCTGGAGTGTTCTCCAAGAGACCCAGTACTTC
TRBJ2-7 | NA | TRBV6-1 | TRBD1 | 15 | CASSHGAGGQDEQYF | TGTGCCAGCAGTCATGGGGCAGGGGGACAAGACGAGCAGTACTTC
TRBJ1-3 | NA | TRBV12-3/TRBV12-4 | NA | 12 | CASSPTGRTIYF | TGTGCCAGCAGTCCTACAGGGCGCACCATATATTTT
TRBJ2-4 | NA | TRBV7-6 | TRBD2 | 21 | CASSLVWTSGTWDLDKNIQYF | TGTGCCAGCAGCTTAGTCTGGACTAGCGGGACGTGGGACTTAGACAAAAACATTCAGTACTTC
TRBJ2-1 | many | TRBV29-1 | TRBD2 | 17 | CSVEILGSGVRGLVEFF | TGCAGCGTTGAGATATTGGGGTCGGGAGTACGGGGACTAGTAGAGTTCTTC
TRBJ1-2 | NA | TRBV6-4 | TRBD1 | 13 | CASSDDRDGGYTF | TGTGCCAGCAGTGACGACAGGGATGGTGGCTACACCTTC
TRBJ1-3 | few | TRBV4-3 | NA | 16 | CASSQDRFGSGNTIYF | TGCGCCAGCAGCCAAGATCGATTCGGGTCCGGAAACACCATATATTTT
TRBJ2-1 | NA | TRBV2 | NA | 13 | CASSFTLGDEQFF | TGTGCCAGCAGCTTCACCCTGGGGGATGAGCAGTTCTTC
TRBJ2-7 | NA | TRBV7-2 | NA | 15 | CASSLYTGLSYEQYF | TGTGCCAGCAGCTTGTACACCGGCCTATCCTACGAGCAGTACTTC
TRBJ2-1 | NA | TRBV6-1 | NA | 17 | CASSEGHPSSSYNEQFF | TGTGCCAGCAGTGAAGGACACCCCTCGAGCTCCTACAATGAGCAGTTCTTC
TRBJ2-4 | NA | TRBV20-1 | NA | 16 | CSATGFLVGAKNIQYF | TGCAGTGCGACGGGATTCCTGGTTGGAGCCAAAAACATTCAGTACTTC
TRBJ2-1 | NA | TRBV28 | NA | 14 | CASSADSHQGEQFF | TGTGCCAGCAGTGCGGACAGCCACCAGGGTGAGCAGTTCTTC
TRBJ2-7 | NA | TRBV7-9 | TRBD1 | 16 | CASSPPDRARAYEQYF | TGTGCCAGCAGCCCCCCGGACAGGGCTAGGGCCTACGAGCAGTACTTC
TRBJ1-3 | few | TRBV7-9 | NA | 15 | CASSLASNSGNTIYF | TGTGCCAGCAGCTTAGCTTCAAACTCTGGAAACACCATATATTTT
TRBJ2-5 | NA | TRBV9 | NA | 15 | CASSVDPGPEETQYF | TGTGCCAGCAGCGTAGATCCAGGACCCGAAGAGACCCAGTACTTC
TRBJ2-5 | NA | TRBV12-3/TRBV12-4 | TRBD2 | 16 | CASSLVASGDQETQYF | TGTGCCAGCAGTTTAGTGGCTAGCGGGGACCAAGAGACCCAGTACTTC
TRBJ2-5 | NA | TRBV18 | NA | 14 | CASSPYREQETQYF | TGTGCCAGCTCACCATACAGAGAGCAAGAGACCCAGTACTTC
TRBJ2-3 | few | TRBV4-1 | NA | 17 | CASSQVEGPDSTDTQYF | TGCGCCAGCAGCCAAGTGGAGGGCCCTGATAGCACAGATACGCAGTATTTT
TRBJ2-7 | NA | TRBV29-1 | NA | 13 | CSVEEGFSYEQYF | TGCAGCGTTGAGGAAGGGTTTTCCTACGAGCAGTACTTC
TRBJ2-1 | few | TRBV5-6 | TRBD2 | 15 | CASSLGDYSYNEQFF | TGTGCCAGCAGCCTAGGGGACTACTCCTACAATGAGCAGTTCTTC
TRBJ2-3 | NA | TRBV7-6 | NA | 16 | CASSSPAGTSTDTQYF | TGTGCCAGCAGCTCTCCGGCAGGGACTAGCACAGATACGCAGTATTTT
TRBJ2-1 | NA | TRBV12-3/TRBV12-4 | TRBD2 | 17 | CASSLFGGDKSPHEQFF | TGTGCCAGCAGTCTCTTCGGGGGGGACAAATCCCCCCATGAGCAGTTCTTC
TRBJ1-1 | NA | TRBV4-1 | NA | 13 | CASSPEGPAEAFF | TGCGCCAGCAGCCCTGAAGGACCGGCCGAAGCTTTCTTT
TRBJ2-3 | many | TRBV6-4 | TRBD2 | 15 | CASSRLAGGTDTQYF | TGTGCCAGCAGTAGACTAGCGGGAGGCACAGATACGCAGTATTTT
TRBJ2-5 | NA | TRBV7-6 | NA | 14 | CASSLEDVGETQYF | TGTGCCAGCAGCTTAGAAGATGTGGGAGAGACCCAGTACTTC
TRBJ1-1 | NA | TRBV7-8 | NA | 17 | CASSLAGSLPSNTEAFF | TGTGCCAGCAGCTTAGCTGGCAGTCTACCTTCGAACACTGAAGCTTTCTTT
TRBJ2-4 | few | TRBV4-1 | NA | 16 | CASSQEGRVAKNIQYF | TGCGCCAGCAGCCAGGAAGGTCGGGTGGCCAAAAACATTCAGTACTTC
TRBJ1-4 | NA | TRBV12-3/TRBV12-4 | NA | 13 | CASRRTTNEKLFF | TGTGCCAGCAGGAGAACAACTAATGAAAAACTGTTTTTT
TRBJ1-1 | few | TRBV4-1 | NA | 14 | CASSLEPMSTEAFF | TGCGCCAGCAGTCTTGAACCAATGAGCACTGAAGCTTTCTTT